These T cell receptor beta chains were read from a single sample in a study of blood T cell repertoires in COVID-19. Assay: immunoSEQ multiplex PCR; the TCRdb copy retains only in-frame clones and omits some. The profile shows approximately 210,000 clones, about nine tenths of them singletons. Sequences were obtained from peripheral blood. These receptor sequences come from a man aged 50 to 59 with COVID-19, enrolled during active disease. Each CDR3 is given with its conserved first and last residue. The D gene is left open where the match is weak. A row's size may be missing; if present it is once, few, many or a size class.

j_call | d_call | clone_size | v_call | cdr3_aa | cdr3_nt
TRBJ1-2 | NA | few | TRBV10-3 | CAISDGGYGYTF | TGTGCCATCAGTGACGGGGGCTATGGCTACACCTTC
TRBJ2-7 | TRBD1 | NA | TRBV5-8 | CASRRPPGQGRYEQYF | TGTGCCAGCAGAAGACCCCCGGGACAGGGCCGATACGAGCAGTACTTC
TRBJ1-1 | TRBD1 | NA | TRBV10-3 | CAISEWTGEGTEAFF | TGTGCCATCAGTGAGTGGACAGGGGAGGGTACTGAAGCTTTCTTT
TRBJ2-6 | TRBD1 | NA | TRBV5-1 | CASSLRGTGVPGANVLTF | TGCGCCAGCAGCTTAAGAGGGACAGGGGTTCCTGGGGCCAACGTCCTGACTTTC
TRBJ1-4 | NA | NA | TRBV29-1 | CSGLGGTDEKLFF | TGCAGCGGCTTGGGGGGTACTGATGAAAAACTGTTTTTT
TRBJ2-1 | TRBD2 | NA | TRBV7-3 | CASSWGLAGEHEQFF | TGTGCCAGCAGCTGGGGACTAGCGGGAGAACATGAGCAGTTCTTC
TRBJ2-5 | NA | NA | TRBV18 | CASSPPSGQETQYF | TGTGCCAGCTCACCACCTAGCGGCCAAGAGACCCAGTACTTC
TRBJ2-2 | NA | NA | TRBV6-1 | CASSEGGGSVTGELFF | TGTGCCAGCAGTGAAGGAGGAGGGAGTGTCACCGGGGAGCTGTTTTTT
TRBJ1-5 | NA | NA | TRBV27 | CATTGHTGQPQHF | TGTGCCACCACGGGACACACAGGTCAGCCCCAGCATTTT
TRBJ2-2 | TRBD2 | NA | TRBV5-1 | CASIAGGPAGELFF | TGCGCCAGTATAGCGGGGGGGCCCGCCGGGGAGCTGTTTTTT
TRBJ2-1 | NA | NA | TRBV11-2 | CASSLDLRVEQFF | TGTGCCAGCAGCTTAGATTTGCGAGTTGAGCAGTTCTTC
TRBJ2-5 | TRBD2 | NA | TRBV27 | CASSLVTSAETQYF | TGTGCCAGCAGTTTAGTGACTAGCGCGGAGACCCAGTACTTC
TRBJ1-3 | NA | NA | TRBV24-1 | CATSDLRQGGSGNTIYF | TGTGCCACCAGTGATTTGCGACAAGGAGGCTCTGGAAACACCATATATTTT
TRBJ1-2 | TRBD1 | NA | TRBV7-3 | CASSSRQGSGYTF | TGTGCCAGCAGCTCCCGACAGGGCTCTGGCTACACCTTC
TRBJ1-2 | TRBD1 | NA | TRBV6-2/TRBV6-3 | CASSSQGALAYGYTF | TGTGCCAGCAGTTCCCAGGGGGCATTGGCCTATGGCTACACCTTC
TRBJ2-7 | TRBD2 | once | TRBV5-1 | CASSLGTSGSSEQYF | TGCGCCAGCAGCTTGGGGACTAGCGGCTCTAGTGAGCAGTACTTC
TRBJ2-7 | TRBD1 | NA | TRBV30 | CAWSPGQGPYEQYF | TGTGCCTGGAGTCCGGGACAGGGGCCCTACGAGCAGTACTTC
TRBJ2-1 | NA | NA | TRBV5-1 | CASSPESSYNEQFF | TGCGCCAGCTCTCCCGAGAGCTCCTACAATGAGCAGTTCTTC
TRBJ2-7 | NA | many | TRBV11-2 | CASSLISNEQYF | TGTGCCAGCAGCCTAATTTCCAACGAGCAGTACTTC
TRBJ2-1 | NA | NA | TRBV7-3 | CASSFSTNNEQFF | TGTGCCAGCAGCTTCTCTACGAACAATGAGCAGTTCTTC
TRBJ2-1 | TRBD2 | NA | TRBV5-1 | CASSTLAGGDEQFF | TGCGCCAGCAGCACACTAGCGGGAGGAGATGAGCAGTTCTTC
TRBJ2-5 | TRBD2 | once | TRBV5-1 | CASSLGSGRWETQYF | TGCGCCAGCAGCTTGGGGAGCGGGAGATGGGAGACCCAGTACTTC
TRBJ2-7 | NA | NA | TRBV5-1 | CASSLSGEQYF | TGCGCCAGCAGCCTGAGTGGCGAGCAGTACTTC
TRBJ1-2 | NA | NA | TRBV10-3 | CAISEQASANYGYTF | TGTGCCATCAGTGAGCAGGCTTCAGCTAACTATGGCTACACCTTC
TRBJ2-3 | TRBD2 | NA | TRBV4-3 | CASSQDLGLAGGPLTDTQYF | TGCGCCAGCAGCCAAGATCTTGGACTAGCGGGGGGCCCCCTCACAGATACGCAGTATTTT
TRBJ1-6 | NA | NA | TRBV12-3/TRBV12-4 | CASSFQAGSPLHF | TGTGCCAGCAGTTTTCAGGCAGGGTCACCCCTCCACTTT
TRBJ2-2 | NA | few | TRBV4-2 | CASSQGETTGELFF | TGTGCCAGCAGCCAAGGGGAGACTACCGGGGAGCTGTTTTTT